This entry lists 31 T cell receptor beta chains sequenced from one sample in a study of blood T cells in healthy people across ages. Then a second PCR, running about 7 to 11 cycles, was carried out with a sample-barcoded 5' primer and a J-beta primer mix. TCRdb called the 5' RACE reads again in MiXCR, with one record for every CDR3 protein. The repertoire has hundreds of thousands of distinct CDR3 sequences, approximately 30% of them found once; the top ten carry more than 15%. The specimen was blood. The receptor source for this set is a woman over 75 in good health.

The V call is TRBV6-5, the J call TRBJ2-2; D call uncertain. The V and J ends lost 6 bases and 4 bases respectively, with 15 bases between them. Germline lookup yields CDR1 MNHEY and CDR2 SVGAGI. The CDR3 loop spans 15 amino acids. In nucleotides, the CDR3 is TGTGCCAGCAGGCCGCGTGTTTGGCGCACCGGGGAGCTGTTTTTT. Translating it yields CASRPRVWRTGELFF.

A remark on this clonotype: This may stem from a read error, because a much larger clone lies one nucleotide away. This chain uses TRBV6-1 with TRBJ1-2; 8 nucleotides agree with TRBD1. This CDR3 has 15 residues. Germline lookup yields CDR1 MNHNS and CDR2 SASEGT. The CDR3 spells CASSDSGTGPYDYTF. The CDR3 DNA follows: TGTGCCAGCAGTGATTCCGGGACAGGTCCCTATGACTACACCTTC.

In regard to this clonotype: A read error may account for a junction end that differs from germline. The V and J genes are TRBV10-3 and TRBJ2-1; 7 positions match TRBD2. The CDR3 has 14 amino acids. CDR1 and CDR2 from the germline V gene are ENHRY and SYGVKD. The CDR3 here is CALSTLGGRNEQFF. The CDR3 DNA is TGTGCCCTCAGTACCCTCGGGGGGAGGAATGAGCAGTTCTTC.

V and J are TRBV19 and TRBJ2-5; D is uncertain. This CDR3 region has 13 residues. The V and J ends lost 10 bases and 5 bases respectively, with 17 bases between them. Germline CDR1 is LNHDA and CDR2 is SQIVND (reference sequence). The chain's CDR3 is CATSLVVRETQYF. The DNA of the CDR3 is TGTGCCACCTCTCTAGTTGTGCGCGAGACCCAGTACTTC.

This clonotype was seen only a few times. The rearrangement uses TRBV10-3 and TRBJ2-2; 12 nucleotides line up with TRBD2. CDR1 and CDR2 from the germline V gene are ENHRY and SYGVKD. This CDR3 contains 16 residues. Trimming removed 10 bases from V and 3 bases from J; junction bases left unmatched: 9. The CDR3 protein is CATGLAGNGDTGELFF. CDR3 DNA: TGTGCCACCGGACTAGCGGGGAACGGAGACACCGGGGAGCTGTTTTTT.

Of note for this clonotype: A much bigger clone sits one base away, suggesting this may be a read error. The chain links TRBV7-9 to TRBJ1-2; 7 bases are shared with TRBD1. This CDR3 is 18 amino acids long. Germline CDR1 is SEHNR and CDR2 is FQNEAQ (reference sequence). CDR3 coding DNA: TGTACCAGCAGCTTGGACAGGTCTTCAAGGCCCGGCGACTATGGCTACACCTTC. Translating it yields CTSSLDRSSRPGDYGYTF.

This clonotype appeared many times. The chain is built from TRBV29-1 and TRBJ2-1; TRBD1 aligns across 11 bases. Unmatched junction bases numbered 10, after V lost 7 bases and J lost 5 bases. Germline values: CDR1 SQVTM, CDR2 ANQGSEA. The CDR3 contains 15 residues. CDR3 DNA sequence: TGCAGCGCATCTAGAGGGACAGGGGGTAACAATGAGCAGTTCTTC. This codes for CSASRGTGGNNEQFF.

This clonotype was counted many times. This chain links TRBV3-1 with TRBJ2-5, with 14 nucleotides matching TRBD2. The CDR3 consists of 17 residues. Germline V gene data show CDR1 as LGHDT and CDR2 as YNNKEL (reference sequence). V lost 4 bases, J lost 3 bases, and 7 bases stayed unmatched. CDR3: CASSLGGLAGEKETQYF. The CDR3 nucleotides read TGTGCCAGCAGCCTCGGGGGACTAGCGGGGGAAAAAGAGACCCAGTACTTC.

About this clonotype: This may come from a read error, since a much larger clone is one base off. The chain carries TRBV20-1 and TRBJ2-7; 7 positions match TRBD1. Germline V gene sequence: CDR1 DFQATT, CDR2 SNEGSKA (reference sequence). This CDR3 region has 12 residues. The CDR3 nucleotides read TGCAGCGTACCGGGACAGATCAATGAGCAGTACTTC. This encodes CSVPGQINEQYF.

The chain carries TRBV6-6 and TRBJ2-4, with D possibly being TRBD1 or TRBD2 (6 bases each). Germline V gene sequence: CDR1 MNHNY, CDR2 SVGAGI (reference sequence). This CDR3 is 16 amino acids long. Trimming removed 6 bases at V and 0 bases at J, with 15 bases between. The CDR3 loop reads CASRPEGGVAKNIQYF. The CDR3, as DNA: TGTGCCAGCAGGCCCGAGGGGGGAGTAGCCAAAAACATTCAGTACTTC.

The rearrangement uses TRBV29-1 and TRBJ1-5; the match to TRBD1 covers 7 bases. CDR3 length: 13 residues. Per the germline V gene, CDR1 is SQVTM and CDR2 is ANQGSEA. V dropped 7 bases and J dropped 4; count of bases not matched to a gene: 7. CDR3 sequence: CSGSDRANQPQHF. CDR3 coding DNA: TGCAGCGGGTCTGACAGGGCGAATCAGCCCCAGCATTTT.

This clonotype appeared many times. The V call is TRBV5-1, the J call TRBJ2-5; D is undetermined. This CDR3 has 15 amino acids. Looked up from germline, CDR1 is SGHRS and CDR2 is YFSETQ. Trimming stripped 0 bases from V and 2 bases from J, with 11 bases between. This chain's CDR3 is CASSLGVRVQETQYF. The CDR3 bases are TGCGCCAGCAGCTTGGGGGTTCGGGTACAAGAGACCCAGTACTTC.

Worth noting for this clonotype: Just one base apart from a much larger clone, this may be a read error. This chain connects TRBV20-1 to TRBJ2-5; D assignment may be TRBD1 or TRBD2 (6 bases each). CDR1 is DFQATT, CDR2 SNEGSKA, per germline (reference sequence). The CDR3 totals 15 residues. The V end lost 1 base, the J end lost 4 bases, and 16 bases lay between the germline ends. The CDR3 DNA sequence: TGCAGTGCTAGAGTGGAGGGGGATATGATAGAGACCCAGTACTTC. This translates into CSARVEGDMIETQYF.

The chain has TRBV5-4 and TRBJ1-1; 9 bases match TRBD1. Germline CDR1 SGHNT, CDR2 YYREEE (reference sequence). The CDR3 consists of 14 residues. With 4 bases clipped from V and 5 bases from J, the junction kept 6 bases outside the gene matches. Here the CDR3 DNA reads TGTGCCAGCAGCGGGGACAGGGAGGAAACTGAAGCTTTCTTT. This encodes CASSGDREETEAFF.

With regard to this clonotype: Since a much larger clone is just one base distant, this may be a read error. This chain connects TRBV5-6 to TRBJ1-2; D is uncertain. Trimming shortened V by 4 bases and J by 5 bases, and 15 bases separated the two germline ends. The CDR3 loop spans 14 amino acids. Germline CDR1 reads SGHDT; CDR2 reads YYEEEE. Here the CDR3 reads CASSPEVECYGYTF. As DNA, the CDR3 is TGTGCCAGCAGCCCGGAGGTCGAGTGTTATGGCTACACCTTC.

On this clonotype: A read error may explain this, as a much larger clone is one base away. This chain links TRBV5-4 with TRBJ2-7; D uncertain. Germline V gene data show CDR1 as SGHNT and CDR2 as YYREEE (reference sequence). V was cut by 5 bases and J by 0 bases, with 15 bases left in between. This CDR3 contains 15 residues. The CDR3 is CASSRRRQSSYEQYF. In DNA form, the CDR3 reads TGTGCCAGCAGTCGGAGACGGCAGAGCTCCTACGAGCAGTACTTC.

V and J are TRBV3-1 and TRBJ2-3; 15 bases agree with TRBD2. The CDR3 totals 19 residues. V shed 4 bases, J shed 0 bases, and the junction held 8 bases outside the gene matches. The germline V gene has CDR1 LGHDT and CDR2 YNNKEL (reference sequence). CDR3 DNA: TGTGCCAGCAGCCTCAGAGGGACTAGCGGGGGGACTAGCACAGATACGCAGTATTTT. The encoded protein is CASSLRGTSGGTSTDTQYF.

Notes on this clonotype: It is unclear where the CDR3 begins or ends on the DNA, so no DNA is shown, and the CDR3 is as TCRdb lists it. V usage is TRBV12-3 or TRBV12-4 and J usage is TRBJ2-7. The CDR3 has 14 residues if both end residues are counted. This CDR3 is CASTSGEASYEQYF.

This clonotype has ten or more counts. This chain uses TRBV29-1 with TRBJ2-5; D perhaps matches TRBD1 (6 bases). CDR1 is SQVTM and CDR2 is ANQGSEA in the germline V gene. V lost 3 bases and J lost 5, with 13 bases in between. The length of the CDR3 is 13 residues. The CDR3 protein is CSVDEGTTETQYF. The CDR3 coding sequence is TGCAGCGTTGATGAGGGGACAACGGAGACCCAGTACTTC.

With respect to this clonotype: Being one base from a much bigger clone, this may be a read error. The chain is built from TRBV7-3 and TRBJ1-2; D not certain. V lost 3 bases and J 2 bases, leaving 10 bases between the germline ends. There are 14 residues in the CDR3. Germline CDR1 reads SGHTA; CDR2 reads FQGTGA. The DNA for the CDR3 is TGTGCCAGCAGCTTCGGACTGAACAACTATGGCTACACCTTC. Its protein product is CASSFGLNNYGYTF.

This clonotype has only a few counts. It may be a read error: a sequence one base away is much more abundant. The genes are TRBV20-1 and TRBJ2-1; D might be TRBD2 (5 bases). V was clipped by 3 bases and J by 10 bases, with 16 bases between them. The CDR3 is made up of 13 amino acids. Germline V lookup: CDR1 DFQATT, CDR2 SNEGSKA (reference sequence). The CDR3 DNA reads TGCAGTGCTAGCGGACTGGCTCGCCGAGAGCAGTTCTTC. Its translation: CSASGLARREQFF.

At least ten counts were recorded for this clonotype. V gene TRBV12-5 combines with J gene TRBJ2-3, with no clear D. V was cut by 2 bases and J by 1 base, with 4 bases left in between. The CDR3 spans 13 residues. CDR1 and CDR2 from the germline V gene are LGHNT and FRNRAP. The CDR3 reads CASGLSGTDTQYF. DNA for the CDR3: TGTGCTAGTGGTTTGTCTGGCACAGATACGCAGTATTTT.

There are many counts of this clonotype. The chain uses TRBV5-1 and TRBJ1-1, with 7 bases fitting TRBD1. The CDR3 sequence is 13 residues long. V lost 7 bases and J lost 6; bases outside the gene matches: 9. Per the germline V gene, CDR1 is SGHRS and CDR2 is YFSETQ. DNA of the CDR3: TGCGCCAGCGGCAACCCTGACAGGGCTGAAGCTTTCTTT. Amino acids: CASGNPDRAEAFF.

This clonotype was found many times. This chain joins TRBV7-2 and TRBJ1-2; D remains unclear. The CDR3 sequence is 14 residues long. CDR1 is SGHTA and CDR2 is FQGNSA in the germline V gene. Trimming took off 1 base at V and 8 bases at J, with 14 bases between the two ends. This CDR3 is CASSLEGSSRGYTF. Here the CDR3 DNA reads TGTGCCAGCAGCTTAGAGGGCAGCTCTAGAGGCTACACCTTC.

Points on this clonotype: At one boundary the junction diverges from the germline segment, which might be a read error. The genes are TRBV7-3 and TRBJ2-7; D is uncertain. In germline, CDR1 is SGHTA, CDR2 FQGTGA. CDR3 length: 13 amino acids. CDR3: CAGSLSQGYEQYF. CDR3 nucleotide sequence: TGTGCCGGCAGCTTAAGCCAAGGGTACGAGCAGTACTTC.

Many counts were recorded for this clonotype. Being one base from a much bigger clone, this may be a read error. The rearrangement joins TRBV6-6 to TRBJ2-7, with 10 positions matching TRBD1. Trimming removed 11 bases from V and 6 bases from J; junction bases left unmatched: 7. In germline, CDR1 is MNHNY, CDR2 SVGAGI (reference sequence). There are 12 residues in the CDR3. The CDR3: CAASDRGGEQYF. CDR3 bases: TGTGCCGCCTCGGACAGGGGGGGCGAGCAGTACTTC.

Details on this clonotype: A read error may be the cause here, since a much bigger clone is one base away. The gene calls are TRBV24-1 and TRBJ2-3; TRBD2 aligns across 9 bases. Trimming removed 2 bases from V and 10 bases from J; junction bases left unmatched: 12. Looked up from germline, CDR1 is KGHDR and CDR2 is SFDVKD. The length of the CDR3 is 16 residues. The CDR3 loop reads CATSDSASGARGPQYF. CDR3 nucleotide sequence: TGTGCCACCAGTGATTCTGCTAGCGGGGCCCGCGGGCCGCAGTATTTT.

This clonotype was recorded many times. The genes are TRBV9 and TRBJ2-2; possibly TRBD1 for D (6 bases). The V and J ends lost 0 bases and 0 bases respectively, with 9 bases between them. CDR1 SGDLS and CDR2 YYNGEE come from the germline V gene. This CDR3 is 16 amino acids long. CDR3 sequence (DNA): TGTGCCAGCAGCGTAGGGGACATCTCGAACACCGGGGAGCTGTTTTTT. This translates into CASSVGDISNTGELFF.

The chain recombines TRBV30 with TRBJ2-1, with 10 bases fitting TRBD2. The J segment lost 12 bases and the V segment lost 2 bases, leaving 7 bases of the junction unmatched. The CDR3 has 13 amino acids. Germline V gives CDR1 GTSNPN, CDR2 SVGIG (reference sequence). The CDR3 coding sequence is TGTGCCTGGAGTCAGGGACTAGCGTATATGCAGTTCTTC. Amino acid sequence: CAWSQGLAYMQFF. Using reference TRBV30 and TRBJ2-1 for the parts outside the CDR3, the full variable domain is SQTIHQWPATLVQPVGSPLSLECTVEGTSNPNLYWYRQAAGRGLQLLFYSVGIGQISSEVPQNLSASRPQDRQFILSSKKLLLSDSGFYLCAWSQGLAYMQFFGPGTRLTVL.

This clonotype was recorded once. A read error may explain this, as a much larger clone is one base away. This sequence joins TRBV7-2 and TRBJ1-5; 8 nucleotides agree with TRBD1. This CDR3 comprises 15 residues. Germline lookup yields CDR1 SGHTA and CDR2 FQGNSA. With V trimmed by 5 bases and J by 7 bases, 10 bases remained unmatched. In DNA, the CDR3 is TGTGCCAGCAGCCCTACGACAGGGGTAGAGCAGCCCCAGCATTTT. This codes for CASSPTTGVEQPQHF.

With respect to this clonotype: This sequence may be a read error, since a much larger clone differs from it by one base. The chain joins TRBV7-2 to TRBJ1-5, with D perhaps matching TRBD1 (5 bases). The CDR3 totals 16 residues. The germline gives CDR1 SGHTA, CDR2 FQGNSA. Here the CDR3 reads CASSLAKGVQNQPRHF. CDR3 bases: TGTGCCAGCAGCTTAGCGAAAGGGGTACAAAATCAGCCCCGGCATTTT.